This T cell receptor beta chain is from a study of blood T cell repertoires in COVID-19. Study summary: Whether acute or convalescent, the COVID-19 samples came from the United States, Italy and Spain. T cells, B-cell-depleted T cells, or PBMCs provided the cDNA or gDNA that served as material.

In the authors' workflow: Estimation of nucleated cell counts was performed using reference gene primer amplification. Produced via immunoSEQ multiplex PCR; TCRdb's table is partial and in-frame only. The V and J calls and clone size come from that table; D and trimming were worked out from the DNA. In the table there are approximately 110,000 clones, just under 90% of which are singletons. The germline gives CDR1 SNHLY, CDR2 FYNNEI. The CDR3 runs to 13 residues. With 7 bases removed from V and 5 bases from J, the gap between germline ends came to 14 bases. The chain is built from TRBV2 and TRBJ2-5; D may be TRBD1 (6 bases). This TCR was recovered from a human donor in a cohort sampled during active COVID-19. Sequences were obtained from peripheral blood. CDR3 nucleotides: TGTGCCAGCACTGCAGGGGTGGGGGAGACCCAGTACTTC. It specifies CASTAGVGETQYF.